These 4 T cell receptor beta chains originate from one sample sequenced in a study of cytomegalovirus exposure and HLA in healthy donors. Use of 60 Vbeta and 13 Jbeta primers characterized the PCR. Sequenced by immunoSEQ multiplex PCR; TCRdb stores in-frame clones only, minus some. The sample has 230,000 or so clones; about nine tenths are singletons. The source material was PBMCs. All receptors derive from a girl aged 2-10 years in good health and CMV-seronegative.

The V and J genes are TRBV6-5 and TRBJ1-2; 9 positions agree with TRBD1. Germline-derived CDR1 and CDR2 are MNHEY and SVGAGI. Germline trimming cut 5 bases from V and 2 bases from J; bases unmatched to any gene: 3. The CDR3 covers 14 residues. The CDR3 protein is CASSKGQGNYGYTF. The CDR3 DNA sequence: TGTGCCAGCAGTAAGGGACAGGGAAACTATGGCTACACCTTC.

The genes are TRBV13 and TRBJ1-2, with a weak D call TRBD1 (5 bases). Germline V gene sequence: CDR1 PRHDT, CDR2 FYEKMQ (reference sequence). V gave up 0 bases and J gave up 4 bases, with 12 bases separating them. The CDR3 runs to 15 residues. The chain's CDR3 is CASSLGAGSPYGYTF. Written as DNA, the CDR3 is TGTGCCAGCAGCTTAGGGGCAGGGTCCCCCTATGGCTACACCTTC.

This chain connects TRBV9 to TRBJ1-2; D perhaps matches TRBD1 (6 bases). The CDR3 loop spans 12 amino acids. Trimming cost V 7 bases and J 8 bases, with 15 bases left between them. Germline CDR1 is SGDLS and CDR2 is YYNGEE. CDR3 coding DNA: TGTGCCAGCCTGGGACAACTTAGGGGCTACACCTTC. Translating it yields CASLGQLRGYTF.

The rearrangement uses TRBV19 and TRBJ2-5; 10 nucleotides line up with TRBD2. V was clipped by 3 bases and J by 5 bases; unmatched bases: 15. Germline V lookup: CDR1 LNHDA, CDR2 SQIVND (reference sequence). This CDR3 has 18 residues. The CDR3 sequence is CASSISGRIAGGRETQYF. CDR3 DNA sequence: TGTGCCAGTAGTATCTCCGGGAGAATAGCGGGAGGCCGGGAGACCCAGTACTTC. Combining the CDR3 with reference TRBV19 and TRBJ2-5 gives the whole variable domain DGGITQSPKYLFRKEGQNVTLSCEQNLNHDAMYWYRQDPGQGLRLIYYSQIVNDFQKGDIAEGYSVSREKKESFPLTVTSAQKNPTAFYLCASSISGRIAGGRETQYFGPGTRLLVL.